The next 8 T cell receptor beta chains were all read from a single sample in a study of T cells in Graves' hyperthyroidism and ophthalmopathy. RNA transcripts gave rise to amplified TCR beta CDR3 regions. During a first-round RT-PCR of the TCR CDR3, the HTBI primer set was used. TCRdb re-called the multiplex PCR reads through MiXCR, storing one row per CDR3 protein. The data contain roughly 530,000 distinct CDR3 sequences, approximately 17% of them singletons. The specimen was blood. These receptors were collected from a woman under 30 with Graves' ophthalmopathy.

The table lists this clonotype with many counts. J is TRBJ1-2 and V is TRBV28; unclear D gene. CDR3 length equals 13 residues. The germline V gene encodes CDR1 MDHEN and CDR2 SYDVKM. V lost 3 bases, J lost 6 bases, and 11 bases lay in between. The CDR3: CASSLRGADGYTF. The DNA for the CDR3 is TGTGCCAGCAGTTTGCGGGGAGCCGATGGCTACACCTTC.

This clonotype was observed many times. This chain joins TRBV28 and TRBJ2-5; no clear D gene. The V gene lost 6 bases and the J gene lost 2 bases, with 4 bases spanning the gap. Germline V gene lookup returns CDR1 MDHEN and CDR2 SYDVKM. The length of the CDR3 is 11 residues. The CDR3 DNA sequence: TGTGCCAGCAGAAATCAAGAGACCCAGTACTTC. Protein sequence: CASRNQETQYF.

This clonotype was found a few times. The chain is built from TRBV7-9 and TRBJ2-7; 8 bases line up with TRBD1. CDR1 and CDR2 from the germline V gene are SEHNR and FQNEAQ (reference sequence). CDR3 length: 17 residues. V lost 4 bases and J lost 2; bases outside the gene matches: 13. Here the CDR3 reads CASSSDDRGHQTYEQYF. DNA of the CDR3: TGTGCCAGCAGCTCAGATGACAGGGGCCATCAGACCTACGAGCAGTACTTC.

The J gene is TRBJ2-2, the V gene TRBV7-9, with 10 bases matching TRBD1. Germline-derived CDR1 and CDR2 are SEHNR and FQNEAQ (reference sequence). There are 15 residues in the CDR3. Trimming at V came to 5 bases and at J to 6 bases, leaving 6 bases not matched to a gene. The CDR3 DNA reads TGTGCCAGCAGCCCCGGGGGACAGGGGTCCGGGGAGCTGTTTTTT. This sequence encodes CASSPGGQGSGELFF.

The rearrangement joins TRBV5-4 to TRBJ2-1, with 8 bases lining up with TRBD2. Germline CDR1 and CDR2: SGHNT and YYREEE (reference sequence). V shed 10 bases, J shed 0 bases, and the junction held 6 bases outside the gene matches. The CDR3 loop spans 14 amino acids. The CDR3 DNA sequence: TGTGCCGCCGGGGGGGTTAGCTCCTACAATGAGCAGTTCTTC. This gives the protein CAAGGVSSYNEQFF.

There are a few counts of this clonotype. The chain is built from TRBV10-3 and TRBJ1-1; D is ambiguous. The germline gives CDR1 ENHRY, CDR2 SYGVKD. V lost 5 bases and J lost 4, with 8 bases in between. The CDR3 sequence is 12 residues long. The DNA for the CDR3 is TGTGCCATCAGTCAAAGGGTCACTGAAGCTTTCTTT. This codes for CAISQRVTEAFF.

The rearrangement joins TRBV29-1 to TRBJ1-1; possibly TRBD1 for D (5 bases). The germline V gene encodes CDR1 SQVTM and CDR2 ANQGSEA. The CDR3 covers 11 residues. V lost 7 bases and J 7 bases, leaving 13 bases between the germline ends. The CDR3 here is CSGGGGSEAFF. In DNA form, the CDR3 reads TGCAGCGGGGGGGGGGGGAGTGAAGCTTTCTTT.

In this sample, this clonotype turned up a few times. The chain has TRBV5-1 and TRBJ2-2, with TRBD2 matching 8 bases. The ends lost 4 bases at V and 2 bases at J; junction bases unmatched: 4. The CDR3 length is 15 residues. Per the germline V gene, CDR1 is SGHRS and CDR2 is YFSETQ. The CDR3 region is CASSRGRPNTGELFF. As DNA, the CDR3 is TGCGCCAGCAGCCGCGGGAGGCCTAACACCGGGGAGCTGTTTTTT.